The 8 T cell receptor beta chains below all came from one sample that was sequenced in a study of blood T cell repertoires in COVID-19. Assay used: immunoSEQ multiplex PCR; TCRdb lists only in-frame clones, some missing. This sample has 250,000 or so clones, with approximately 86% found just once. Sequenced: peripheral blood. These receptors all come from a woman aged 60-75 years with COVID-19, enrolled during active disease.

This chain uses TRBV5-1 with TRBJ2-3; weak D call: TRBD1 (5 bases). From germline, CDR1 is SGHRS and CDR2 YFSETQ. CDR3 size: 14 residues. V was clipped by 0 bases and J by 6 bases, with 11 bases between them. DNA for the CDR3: TGCGCCAGCAGCTTGGTGGCAGGGCCCGATACGCAGTATTTT. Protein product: CASSLVAGPDTQYF.

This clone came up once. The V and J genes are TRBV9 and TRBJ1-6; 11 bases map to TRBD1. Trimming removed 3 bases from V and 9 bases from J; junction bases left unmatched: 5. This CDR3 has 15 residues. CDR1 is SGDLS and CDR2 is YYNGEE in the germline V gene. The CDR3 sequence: CASSADRGRGSPLHF. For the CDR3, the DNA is TGTGCCAGCAGCGCGGACAGGGGGCGAGGTTCACCCCTCCACTTT.

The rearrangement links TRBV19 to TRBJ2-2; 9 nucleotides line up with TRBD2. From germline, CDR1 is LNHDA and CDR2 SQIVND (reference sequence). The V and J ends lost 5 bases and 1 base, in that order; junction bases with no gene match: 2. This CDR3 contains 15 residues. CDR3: CASSPSGVNTGELFF. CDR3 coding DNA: TGTGCCAGTAGTCCTAGCGGGGTGAACACCGGGGAGCTGTTTTTT.

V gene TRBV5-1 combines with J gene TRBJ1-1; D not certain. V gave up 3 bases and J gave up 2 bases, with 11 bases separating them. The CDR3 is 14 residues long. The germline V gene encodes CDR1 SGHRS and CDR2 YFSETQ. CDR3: CASSYGGKNTEAFF. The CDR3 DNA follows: TGCGCCAGCAGCTATGGAGGGAAAAACACTGAAGCTTTCTTT.

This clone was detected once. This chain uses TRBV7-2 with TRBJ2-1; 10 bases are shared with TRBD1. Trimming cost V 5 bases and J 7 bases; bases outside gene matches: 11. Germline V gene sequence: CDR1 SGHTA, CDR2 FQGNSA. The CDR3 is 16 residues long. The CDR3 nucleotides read TGTGCCAGCAGCCCCCGGGACAGGGGCCCATGGAATGAGCAGTTCTTC. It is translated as CASSPRDRGPWNEQFF.

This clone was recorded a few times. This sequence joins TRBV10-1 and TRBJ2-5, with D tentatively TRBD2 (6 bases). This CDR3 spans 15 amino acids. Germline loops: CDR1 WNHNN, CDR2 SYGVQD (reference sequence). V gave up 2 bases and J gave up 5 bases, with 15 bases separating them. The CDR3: CASSERWEEGETQYF. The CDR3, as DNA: TGCGCCAGCAGTGAGAGGTGGGAGGAAGGGGAGACCCAGTACTTC.

The CDR3, as DNA: TGTGCCAGCAGCCCCCGGACAGGGTTCTACAATGAGCAGTTCTTC. This sequence encodes CASSPRTGFYNEQFF. V is TRBV3-1 (or the pseudogene TRBV3-2) and J is TRBJ2-1; TRBD1 matches at 8 bases. V was clipped by 4 bases and J by 3 bases; unmatched bases: 5. The CDR3 is 15 residues long. In germline, CDR1 is LGHDT, CDR2 YNNKEL (reference sequence).

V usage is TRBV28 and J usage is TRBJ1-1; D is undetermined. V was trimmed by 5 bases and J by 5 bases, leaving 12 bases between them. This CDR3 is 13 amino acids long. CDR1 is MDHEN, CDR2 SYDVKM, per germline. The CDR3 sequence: CASSVGGRTEAFF. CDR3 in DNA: TGTGCCAGCAGTGTGGGAGGGAGGACTGAAGCTTTCTTT.